Below, one T cell receptor beta chain is given with its context. Its cognate antigen is unknown. These data belong to a study of CXCR3-negative and CXCR3-positive naive CD8 T cells. Overall study: Each library gave roughly 1.6 +/- 0.3 million of approximately 150 million TRB reads.

Study conclusions and caveats: Whereas both naive subsets had comparably high diversity, memory CD8+ cells had much lower diversity. Naive CXCR3-positive and CXCR3-negative cells shared similar TRBV-TRBJ usage, unlike memory cells.

The CDR3 spans 15 residues. The germline CDR1 and CDR2 sequences are SQVTM and ANQGSEA. In preparing the TRB cDNA libraries, 5' RACE with UMI labels was used. TCRdb re-called the 5' RACE reads and gives one entry per CDR3 protein, without DNA. This sample's clone table lists about 24,000 distinct CDR3 sequences. The TCR originated in a human donor in good health. Some clones in this sample may be carry-over from other donors' samples. Sequencing used naive CXCR3- CD8+ T cells from blood. Indicated subset: CD45RO-CCR7+CD27+CD95- naive CD8+ T cells lacking CXCR3 (TNR3-). The rearrangement uses TRBV29-1 and TRBJ2-2; TCRdb picks TRBD1, but there is no DNA to check that call. CDR3 in amino acids: CSVEDPRGSTGELFF.